A selection of T cell receptor beta chains follows, all from one sample in a study of shared clonotypes between healthy human individuals. The method was immunoSEQ multiplex PCR; TCRdb's version includes in-frame clones alone and lacks a portion of them. The sample lists around 640,000 clones, roughly 96% occurring once. Material: naive CD8+ T cells sorted from blood. The receptor set was obtained from a young woman in good health. Both conserved end residues are part of each CDR3. D genes are given only for firm matches. Rows may omit the clone size; those that give it use once, few, many or a size class.

v_call: TRBV28; d_call: TRBD1; clone_size: -; j_call: TRBJ2-1; cdr3_aa: CASSTGTGGREQFF; cdr3_nt: TGTGCCAGCAGTACAGGGACAGGGGGGCGTGAGCAGTTCTTC
v_call: TRBV27; d_call: -; clone_size: -; j_call: TRBJ1-1; cdr3_aa: CASSLISSATEAFF; cdr3_nt: TGTGCCAGCAGTTTAATTTCCTCCGCGACTGAAGCTTTCTTT
v_call: TRBV7-9; d_call: TRBD1; clone_size: -; j_call: TRBJ1-4; cdr3_aa: CASSHRGPNEKLFF; cdr3_nt: TGTGCCAGCAGTCACAGGGGTCCCAATGAAAAACTGTTTTTT
v_call: TRBV5-5; d_call: -; clone_size: -; j_call: TRBJ2-1; cdr3_aa: CASSSRRSSYNEQFF; cdr3_nt: TGTGCCAGCAGCTCCCGACGGAGCTCCTACAATGAGCAGTTCTTC
v_call: TRBV19; d_call: -; clone_size: -; j_call: TRBJ1-1; cdr3_aa: CASSIPRDVTEAFF; cdr3_nt: TGTGCCAGTAGTATCCCGCGGGACGTGACTGAAGCTTTCTTT
v_call: TRBV19; d_call: TRBD2; clone_size: -; j_call: TRBJ2-7; cdr3_aa: CASSIVSSGAYEQYF; cdr3_nt: TGTGCCAGTAGTATAGTTTCTAGCGGGGCCTACGAGCAGTACTTC
v_call: TRBV11-2; d_call: TRBD1; clone_size: -; j_call: TRBJ2-7; cdr3_aa: CASSYRDRETGEQYF; cdr3_nt: TGTGCCAGCAGCTACAGGGACAGGGAGACCGGCGAGCAGTACTTC
v_call: TRBV5-6; d_call: -; clone_size: -; j_call: TRBJ1-2; cdr3_aa: CASTSGAGPGYTF; cdr3_nt: TGTGCCAGCACCTCCGGTGCGGGTCCTGGCTACACCTTC
v_call: TRBV29-1; d_call: -; clone_size: -; j_call: TRBJ1-2; cdr3_aa: CSVEGTVYGYTF; cdr3_nt: TGCAGCGTTGAAGGGACAGTCTATGGCTACACCTTC
v_call: TRBV9; d_call: -; clone_size: -; j_call: TRBJ2-1; cdr3_aa: CASSPSGGYNEQFF; cdr3_nt: TGTGCCAGCAGCCCCAGTGGGGGGTACAATGAGCAGTTCTTC
v_call: TRBV4-1; d_call: TRBD2; clone_size: -; j_call: TRBJ2-1; cdr3_aa: CASSQGGLAAYNEQFF; cdr3_nt: TGCGCCAGCAGCCAAGGGGGACTAGCGGCCTACAATGAGCAGTTCTTC
v_call: TRBV19; d_call: -; clone_size: -; j_call: TRBJ2-1; cdr3_aa: CASSISGTSGNEQFF; cdr3_nt: TGTGCCAGTAGTATTTCGGGTACTTCTGGCAATGAGCAGTTCTTC
v_call: TRBV27; d_call: -; clone_size: -; j_call: TRBJ1-4; cdr3_aa: CASSFGGRGMEKLFF; cdr3_nt: TGTGCCAGCAGTTTTGGGGGACGAGGGATGGAAAAACTGTTTTTT
v_call: TRBV5-1; d_call: -; clone_size: -; j_call: TRBJ2-7; cdr3_aa: CASSLDDGESSYEQYF; cdr3_nt: TGCGCCAGCAGCTTGGATGATGGTGAAAGCTCCTACGAGCAGTACTTC
v_call: TRBV5-1; d_call: -; clone_size: -; j_call: TRBJ2-7; cdr3_aa: CASKKGLSTYEQYF; cdr3_nt: TGCGCCAGCAAAAAAGGACTCTCTACCTACGAGCAGTACTTC
v_call: TRBV6-5; d_call: -; clone_size: -; j_call: TRBJ1-5; cdr3_aa: CASSYSQGFQPQHF; cdr3_nt: TGTGCCAGCAGTTACTCCCAGGGGTTCCAGCCCCAGCATTTT
v_call: TRBV19; d_call: -; clone_size: -; j_call: TRBJ2-2; cdr3_aa: CASRGGGFTGELFF; cdr3_nt: TGTGCCAGTAGGGGGGGAGGATTCACCGGGGAGCTGTTTTTT
v_call: TRBV15; d_call: TRBD2; clone_size: once; j_call: TRBJ2-5; cdr3_aa: CATSPSGKETQYF; cdr3_nt: TGTGCCACCAGCCCGAGCGGGAAAGAGACCCAGTACTTC
v_call: TRBV28; d_call: -; clone_size: -; j_call: TRBJ2-3; cdr3_aa: CASSFPEGVTDTQYF; cdr3_nt: TGTGCCAGCAGTTTCCCTGAGGGTGTCACAGATACGCAGTATTTT
v_call: TRBV15; d_call: TRBD1; clone_size: -; j_call: TRBJ2-5; cdr3_aa: CATSRDQGRQGILRETQYF; cdr3_nt: TGTGCCACCAGCAGAGATCAGGGGAGACAGGGGATTTTGAGAGAGACCCAGTACTTC
v_call: TRBV11-2; d_call: TRBD1; clone_size: -; j_call: TRBJ2-1; cdr3_aa: CASSSRDRGLLGEQFF; cdr3_nt: TGTGCCAGCAGCAGCCGGGACAGGGGTCTTTTGGGTGAGCAGTTCTTC
v_call: TRBV4-2; d_call: -; clone_size: -; j_call: TRBJ2-1; cdr3_aa: CASSPTAGNEQFF; cdr3_nt: TGTGCCAGCAGCCCCACGGCGGGCAATGAGCAGTTCTTC
v_call: TRBV7-9; d_call: -; clone_size: -; j_call: TRBJ2-1; cdr3_aa: CASSFERNSYNEQFF; cdr3_nt: TGTGCCAGCAGCTTCGAGCGGAACTCCTACAATGAGCAGTTCTTC
v_call: TRBV5-4; d_call: -; clone_size: -; j_call: TRBJ1-1; cdr3_aa: CASSLAGSGTEAFF; cdr3_nt: TGTGCCAGCAGCCTGGCCGGGTCGGGCACTGAAGCTTTCTTT
v_call: TRBV21-1; d_call: -; clone_size: -; j_call: TRBJ1-1; cdr3_aa: CASSKAGKRAFF; cdr3_nt: TGTGCCAGCAGCAAAGCTGGAAAGAGAGCTTTCTTT
v_call: TRBV2; d_call: -; clone_size: -; j_call: TRBJ2-7; cdr3_aa: CASSSRGRYEQYF; cdr3_nt: TGTGCCAGCAGTTCTCGGGGGCGCTACGAGCAGTACTTC